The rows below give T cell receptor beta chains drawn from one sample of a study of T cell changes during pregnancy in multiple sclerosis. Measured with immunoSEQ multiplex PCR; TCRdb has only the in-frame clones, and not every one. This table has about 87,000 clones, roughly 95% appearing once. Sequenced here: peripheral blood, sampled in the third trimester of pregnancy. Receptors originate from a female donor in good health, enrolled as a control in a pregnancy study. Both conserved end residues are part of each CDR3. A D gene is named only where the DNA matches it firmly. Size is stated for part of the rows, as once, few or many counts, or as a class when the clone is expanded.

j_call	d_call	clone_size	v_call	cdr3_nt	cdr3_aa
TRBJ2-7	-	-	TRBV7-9	TGTGCCAGCAGCCCAAGCGAGGGAACGGAGGAGCAGTACTTC	CASSPSEGTEEQYF
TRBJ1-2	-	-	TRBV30	TGTGCCTGGAGTGTAGGGGCAGACTATGGCTACACCTTC	CAWSVGADYGYTF
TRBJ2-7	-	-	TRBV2	TGTGCCAGCAGTGTTGACAGGAGCTACGAGCAGTACTTC	CASSVDRSYEQYF
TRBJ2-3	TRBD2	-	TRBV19	TGTGCCAGTAGGGACCCTAGCGGGAGTACAGATACGCAGTATTTT	CASRDPSGSTDTQYF
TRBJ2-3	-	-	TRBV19	TGTGCCAGTAGTATTGAGGTTAGCTCAGATACGCAGTATTTT	CASSIEVSSDTQYF
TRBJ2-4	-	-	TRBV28	TGTGCCAGCAGTTTAGCAGGGCGCCAAAACATTCAGTACTTC	CASSLAGRQNIQYF
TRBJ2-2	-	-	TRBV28	TGTGCCAGCAGTTTAACCCGGGTGGCGACCGGGGAGCTGTTTTTT	CASSLTRVATGELFF
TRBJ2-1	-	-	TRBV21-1	TGTGCCAGCAGCTTTTGGGGGGTGGTTGATGAGCAGTTCTTC	CASSFWGVVDEQFF
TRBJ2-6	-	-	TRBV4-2	TGTGCCAGCAGCCAAGATAGCTCTGGGGCCAACGTCCTGACTTTC	CASSQDSSGANVLTF
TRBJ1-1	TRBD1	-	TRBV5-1	TGCGCCAGCAGCGGCGGACAGGCCAAACCAGGGGCTGAAGCTTTCTTT	CASSGGQAKPGAEAFF
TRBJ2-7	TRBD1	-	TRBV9	TGTGCCAGCAGCGGTGGACAGGGGGGCGACGAGCAGTACTTC	CASSGGQGGDEQYF
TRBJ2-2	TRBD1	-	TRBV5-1	TGCGCCAGCAGCTTGGAATCAGGGGGCCTCACCGGGGAGCTGTTTTTT	CASSLESGGLTGELFF
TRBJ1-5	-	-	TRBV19	TGTGCCAGTAGATCGTCGGGGAATAGCAATCAGCCCCAGCATTTT	CASRSSGNSNQPQHF
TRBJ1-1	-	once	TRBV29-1	TGCAGCGGGGGGGGACACCCGAACACTGAAGCTTTCTTT	CSGGGHPNTEAFF
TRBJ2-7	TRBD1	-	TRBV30	TGTGCCTGGAGCAGGGGGTCTGGGGGCGAGCAGTACTTC	CAWSRGSGGEQYF
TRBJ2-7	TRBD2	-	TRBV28	TGTGCCAGCAAAGCGGGAGGGAGCTCCTACGAGCAGTACTTC	CASKAGGSSYEQYF
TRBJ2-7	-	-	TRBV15	TGTGCCACCAGCAGAGGTAGCGACGGGACCTACGAGCAGTACTTC	CATSRGSDGTYEQYF
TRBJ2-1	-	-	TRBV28	TGTGCCAGCAAGACTGACAGATCCTACAATGAGCAGTTCTTC	CASKTDRSYNEQFF
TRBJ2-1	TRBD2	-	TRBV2	TGTGCCAGCAGTGAAGCAGGACTAGCGTGGGCTCACAATGAGCAGTTCTTC	CASSEAGLAWAHNEQFF
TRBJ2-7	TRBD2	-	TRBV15	TGTGCCACCAGCAGGGGGTCGGGCGGGGGAACTTACGAGCAGTACTTC	CATSRGSGGGTYEQYF
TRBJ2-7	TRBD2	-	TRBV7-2	TGTGCCAGCAGCTTACCTGCTAGCGGGAGAGGCGAGCAGTACTTC	CASSLPASGRGEQYF
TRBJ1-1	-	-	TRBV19	TGTGCCAGTAGTATAGATCCGCCCGGGGAGCGGACTGAAGCTTTCTTT	CASSIDPPGERTEAFF
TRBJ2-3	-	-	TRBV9	TGTGCCAGCAGCCCCAGGGCCGGAGATACGCAGTATTTT	CASSPRAGDTQYF
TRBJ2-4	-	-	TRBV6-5	TGTGCCAGCAGTGACAGGACACGTAAAAACATTCAGTACTTC	CASSDRTRKNIQYF
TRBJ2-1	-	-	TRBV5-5	TGTGCCAGCAGCCCCTCGGGAGTTAATGAGCAGTTCTTC	CASSPSGVNEQFF
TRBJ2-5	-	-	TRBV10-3	TGTGCCATCAGTGAGATTGAGCGAGGTGGGGAGACCCAGTACTTC	CAISEIERGGETQYF
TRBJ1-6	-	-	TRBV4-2	TGTGCCAGCAGCCAAGCAGGCAGCTCCTATAATTCACCCCTCCACTTT	CASSQAGSSYNSPLHF
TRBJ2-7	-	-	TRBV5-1	TGCGCCAGCAGCTTGGTCGTGGACACCGAGCAGTACTTC	CASSLVVDTEQYF
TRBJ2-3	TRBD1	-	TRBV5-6	TGTGCCAGCAGCTCGGACAGGTCCACAGATACGCAGTATTTT	CASSSDRSTDTQYF
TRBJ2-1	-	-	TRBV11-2	TGTGCCAGCAGCCTCGAGGGCAATGAGCAGTTCTTC	CASSLEGNEQFF
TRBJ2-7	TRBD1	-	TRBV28	TGTGCCAGCAGTTTGGGGTTGGGGACAGGGGCCTACGAGCAGTACTTC	CASSLGLGTGAYEQYF
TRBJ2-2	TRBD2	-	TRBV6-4	TGTGCCAGCAGCCCCGGGCCCGGGGGGACCGGGGAGCTGTTTTTT	CASSPGPGGTGELFF
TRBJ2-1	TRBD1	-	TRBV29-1	TGCAGCGGGGGACAGGGTGACCATGAGCAGTTCTTC	CSGGQGDHEQFF
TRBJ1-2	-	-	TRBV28	TGTGCCAGCAGGACATTAAACTATGGCTACACCTTC	CASRTLNYGYTF
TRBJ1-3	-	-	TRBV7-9	TGTGCCAGCAGCTTAGTTGCAGGGGCAGGAAACACCATATATTTT	CASSLVAGAGNTIYF
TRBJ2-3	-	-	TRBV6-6	TGTGCCAGCTTGTCACAGGGTTCTCGCACAGATACGCAGTATTTT	CASLSQGSRTDTQYF
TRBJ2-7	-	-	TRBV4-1	TGCGCCAGCAGCCAAGCCGACAATACCTTCTACGAGCAGTACTTC	CASSQADNTFYEQYF
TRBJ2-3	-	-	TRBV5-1	TGCGCCAGCAGCTTGGGCGGGACAGACACAGATACGCAGTATTTT	CASSLGGTDTDTQYF
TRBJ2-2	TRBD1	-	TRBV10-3	TGTGCCATCAGTTCCGACAGGGGCTGGAACACCGGGGAGCTGTTTTTT	CAISSDRGWNTGELFF
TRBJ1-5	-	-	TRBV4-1	TGCGCCAGCGCGGGAGGAGATCTCAATCAGCCCCAGCATTTT	CASAGGDLNQPQHF
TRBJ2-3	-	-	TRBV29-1	TGCAGCGTGGCTTCGTGGGGGCCAGATACGCAGTATTTT	CSVASWGPDTQYF
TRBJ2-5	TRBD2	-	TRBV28	TGTGCCAGCAGTTCGGTCTCTGGCGGGAGGTCGCGTCAAGAGACCCAGTACTTC	CASSSVSGGRSRQETQYF
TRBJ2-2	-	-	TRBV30	TGTGCCTGGAGTGACAGGGCCGGGGAGCTGTTTTTT	CAWSDRAGELFF